This T cell receptor beta chain was captured in a study of brain T cells in children with intractable seizures. Here immunoSEQ multiplex PCR was the method, and the copy in TCRdb shows in-frame clones only, minus some. The repertoire holds around 80,000 clones, more than 75% seen once, with 24% in the top ten. The CDR3 extends over 14 amino acids. The V end was cut by 2 bases, the J end by 9 bases, with 13 bases between. Per germline, CDR1 MNHEY and CDR2 SVGAGI. This clone was counted between two and nine times. Antigen unknown. Findings and caveats of the study: Viral specificity was inferred only from CDR3 similarity; HCMV serostatus was unknown.

The J gene is TRBJ2-2, the V gene TRBV6-5; D gene unclear. The specimen comprised peripheral blood, sampled at surgery. The receptor's source is a girl under 10 years old with Rasmussen encephalitis and intractable seizures. The CDR3 DNA is TGTGCCAGCAGTTACCTCGGAACTAACCGGGAGCTGTTTTTT. It is translated as CASSYLGTNRELFF.